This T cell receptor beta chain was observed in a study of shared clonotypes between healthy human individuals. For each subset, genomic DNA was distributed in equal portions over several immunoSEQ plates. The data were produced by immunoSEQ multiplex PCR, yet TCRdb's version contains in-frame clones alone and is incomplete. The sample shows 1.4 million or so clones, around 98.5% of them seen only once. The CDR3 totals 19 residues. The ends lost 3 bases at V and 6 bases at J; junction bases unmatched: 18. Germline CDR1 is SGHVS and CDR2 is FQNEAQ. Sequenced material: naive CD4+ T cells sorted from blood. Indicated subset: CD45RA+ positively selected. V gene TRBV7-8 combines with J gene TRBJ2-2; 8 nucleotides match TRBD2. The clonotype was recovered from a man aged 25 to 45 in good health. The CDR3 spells CASSFGRNPGLGMPGELFF. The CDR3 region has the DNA TGTGCCAGCAGCTTTGGGCGGAACCCGGGACTAGGAATGCCCGGGGAGCTGTTTTTT.